What follows are 22 T cell receptor beta chains derived from one specimen sequenced in a study of OX40 agonist ivuxolimab in advanced cancers. Sequencing was performed with immunoSEQ multiplex PCR; in TCRdb, only in-frame clones are kept and a portion is missing. The sample records approximately 71,000 clones, 70% to 85% being singletons. The sample in question was CD4+ or CD8+ T cells sorted from blood, obtained in a trial of the OX40 agonist ivuxolimab. The receptor set was obtained from an adult with an advanced solid tumor such as melanoma, head and neck, liver or kidney cancer.

This rearrangement joins TRBV28 to TRBJ2-6; 10 bases fit TRBD1. Germline-derived CDR1 and CDR2 are MDHEN and SYDVKM. J lost 3 bases, V lost 10 bases, and 6 bases had no gene match. The CDR3 contains 15 residues. CDR3 coding DNA: TGTGCCACCACGACAGGGGGCGGTGGGGCCAACGTCCTGACTTTC. Protein sequence: CATTTGGGGANVLTF.

V gene TRBV5-1 combines with J gene TRBJ1-1; D ambiguous. V lost 0 bases to trimming and J lost 3 bases, with 9 bases between them. CDR1 SGHRS and CDR2 YFSETQ come from the germline V gene. CDR3 length equals 14 residues. The chain's CDR3 is CASSLVGVDTEAFF. In DNA form, the CDR3 reads TGCGCCAGCAGCTTGGTTGGGGTGGACACTGAAGCTTTCTTT.

The chain joins TRBV11-3 to TRBJ2-1, with a weak D call TRBD2 (5 bases). Trimming pared 5 bases from V and 0 bases from J, leaving 11 bases between. CDR1 and CDR2 from the germline V gene are SGHNT and YENEEA. This CDR3 spans 15 amino acids. Here the CDR3 DNA reads TGTGCCAGCAGCGCCTTTGGAGGCTCCTACAATGAGCAGTTCTTC. Translated: CASSAFGGSYNEQFF.

The J gene is TRBJ2-5, the V gene TRBV23-1; no clear D gene. TRBV23-1 is an ORF; its function is uncertain. This CDR3 is 14 amino acids long. Trimming took off 6 bases at V and 5 bases at J, with 16 bases between the two ends. The CDR3 nucleotides read TGCGCCAGCAGCCAAAAGAGACGTGGGGAGACCCAGTACTTC. Its translation is CASSQKRRGETQYF.

The chain links TRBV5-5 to TRBJ2-3, with TRBD1 identical over 9 bases. This CDR3 is 15 amino acids long. CDR1 is SGHKS and CDR2 is YYEKEE in the germline V gene (reference sequence). J was trimmed by 4 bases and V by 3 bases; bases with no gene match: 6. The CDR3 coding sequence is TGTGCCAGCAGCTCCGGGACAGGGTTCCCAGATACGCAGTATTTT. This translates into CASSSGTGFPDTQYF.

This chain uses TRBV5-6 with TRBJ2-5; perhaps TRBD2 as D (5 bases). V shed 7 bases and J shed 3 bases, with 13 bases lying between them. The CDR3 extends over 13 amino acids. The germline V gene has CDR1 SGHDT and CDR2 YYEEEE. The CDR3 DNA reads as TGTGCCAGCCGCGGAAGCGGTGAAGAGACCCAGTACTTC. Protein sequence: CASRGSGEETQYF.

The rearrangement uses TRBV7-2 and TRBJ1-4; a weak D match, TRBD1 (5 bases). The CDR3 sequence is 16 residues long. V lost 3 bases to trimming and J lost 0 bases, with 11 bases between them. In germline, CDR1 is SGHTA, CDR2 FQGNSA. CDR3 DNA sequence: TGTGCCAGCAGCTTTTCCCAGGGTACAACTAATGAAAAACTGTTTTTT. It encodes CASSFSQGTTNEKLFF. Drawing the rest from reference TRBV7-2 and TRBJ1-4, the complete variable domain is GAGVSQSPSNKVTEKGKDVELRCDPISGHTALYWYRQSLGQGLEFLIYFQGNSAPDKSGLPSDRFSAERTGGSVSTLTIQRTQQEDSAVYLCASSFSQGTTNEKLFFGSGTQLSVL.

The sample holds a few counts of this clone. The rearrangement joins TRBV29-1 to TRBJ2-3; D unclear. CDR1 and CDR2 from the germline V gene are SQVTM and ANQGSEA. With 8 bases removed from V and 4 bases from J, the gap between germline ends came to 7 bases. The CDR3 loop spans 10 amino acids. CDR3 in amino acids: CSLRADTQYF. In nucleotides, the CDR3 is TGCAGCCTCCGGGCAGATACGCAGTATTTT.

The chain recombines TRBV9 with TRBJ1-2; 8 bases align to TRBD1. CDR1 is SGDLS and CDR2 is YYNGEE in the germline V gene. This CDR3 is built from 19 residues. V was clipped by 4 bases and J by 0 bases; unmatched bases: 17. CDR3 coding DNA: TGTGCCAGCAGCACCCGGGGACAGGCCCCGTGGGGGGCTAACTATGGCTACACCTTC. This sequence encodes CASSTRGQAPWGANYGYTF.

This chain connects TRBV6-5 to TRBJ2-3; D may be TRBD2 (6 bases). V was trimmed by 0 bases and J by 3 bases, leaving 13 bases between them. Germline CDR1 and CDR2: MNHEY and SVGAGI. This CDR3 spans 16 amino acids. CDR3 loop: CASSYSPGGLTDTQYF. CDR3 DNA sequence: TGTGCCAGCAGTTACTCTCCTGGAGGGCTAACAGATACGCAGTATTTT.

The V gene is TRBV5-1, the J gene TRBJ2-7, with TRBD1 matching 9 bases. The CDR3 length is 14 residues. The V gene's germline CDR1 is SGHRS and CDR2 YFSETQ. The junction had 3 bases not matched to a gene; V was cut back by 0 bases and J by 5 bases. In DNA, the CDR3 is TGCGCCAGCAGCTTGGGGGGACAGGGTGACGAGCAGTACTTC. Translating gives CASSLGGQGDEQYF.

This clone is a singleton in its sample. In DNA, the CDR3 is TGTGCCTGGCGCCCCTGGGGCAGGAGGACCTACGAGCAGTACTTC. This translates into CAWRPWGRRTYEQYF. The V call is TRBV30, the J call TRBJ2-7; D might be TRBD1 or TRBD2, each matching 5 bases. Germline CDR1 is GTSNPN and CDR2 is SVGIG (reference sequence). The CDR3 has 15 residues. V gave up 5 bases and J gave up 2 bases, with 19 bases separating them.

The rearrangement joins TRBV23-1 to TRBJ1-4, with a possible D match to TRBD1 (5 bases). TRBV23-1 is filed as an ORF, its function uncertain. V lost 0 bases, J lost 8 bases, and 13 bases lay in between. This CDR3 spans 15 amino acids. The CDR3 bases are TGCGCCAGCAGTCAATCCCCTGGGGGGTACGAAAAACTGTTTTTT. Its protein product is CASSQSPGGYEKLFF.

The rearrangement links TRBV18 to TRBJ1-5; maybe TRBD1 (5 bases). The germline CDR1 and CDR2 sequences are KGHSH and LQKENI. The CDR3 is made up of 15 amino acids. Trimming took 3 bases from V and 6 from J, leaving 15 bases between them. CDR3 in amino acids: CASSPGLPEGQPQHF. DNA of the CDR3: TGTGCCAGCTCACCGGGACTCCCAGAGGGTCAGCCCCAGCATTTT. The full variable domain, its missing parts supplied by reference TRBV18 and TRBJ1-5, is NAGVMQNPRHLVRRRGQEARLRCSPMKGHSHVYWYRQLPEEGLKFMVYLQKENIIDESGMPKERFSAEFPKEGPSILRIQQVVRGDSAAYFCASSPGLPEGQPQHFGDGTRLSIL.

The chain carries TRBV7-3 and TRBJ2-5; possibly TRBD2 for D (5 bases). This CDR3 has 16 residues. The germline V and J ends were trimmed by 3 bases and 0 bases, with 14 bases remaining between them. Germline loops: CDR1 SGHTA, CDR2 FQGTGA. Written as DNA, the CDR3 is TGTGCCAGCAGCTTTGGTCCCGTAGCGTACCAAGAGACCCAGTACTTC. It specifies CASSFGPVAYQETQYF.

V gene TRBV4-3 combines with J gene TRBJ1-2, with a weak D call TRBD1 (5 bases). CDR1 and CDR2 (germline): LGHNA, YSLEER. V was shortened by 0 bases and J by 8 bases, with 13 bases between the two germline ends. This CDR3 contains 14 residues. The chain's CDR3 is CASSQEALEGGYTF. CDR3 bases: TGCGCCAGCAGCCAAGAGGCGTTAGAGGGGGGCTACACCTTC.

The chain joins TRBV19 to TRBJ2-1; 12 nucleotides match TRBD2. The germline V gene encodes CDR1 LNHDA and CDR2 SQIVND (reference sequence). The CDR3 consists of 17 residues. Trimming at V came to 3 bases and at J to 2 bases, leaving 5 bases not matched to a gene. CDR3: CASSITSGGIAYNEQFF. DNA of the CDR3: TGTGCCAGTAGTATTACTAGCGGGGGGATAGCCTACAATGAGCAGTTCTTC.

The CDR3 sequence: CASPGPSASYEQYF. The CDR3 region has the DNA TGTGCCAGCCCTGGGCCTAGCGCGTCCTACGAGCAGTACTTC. J is TRBJ2-7 and V is TRBV28, with D possibly TRBD2 on 6 matching bases. V was shortened by 8 bases and J by 1 base, with 15 bases between the two germline ends. This CDR3 region has 14 residues. CDR1 is MDHEN, CDR2 SYDVKM, per germline.

This clone was seen a single time. The chain employs TRBV7-9 and TRBJ2-2, with D hard to call. The V gene's germline CDR1 is SEHNR and CDR2 FQNEAQ (reference sequence). V lost 0 bases, J lost 6 bases, and 14 bases lay in between. This CDR3 is 16 amino acids long. This chain's CDR3 is CASSLASGGRSGELFF. CDR3 nucleotide sequence: TGTGCCAGCAGCTTAGCGTCAGGCGGAAGGTCCGGGGAGCTGTTTTTT. Based on the CDR3 plus reference TRBV7-9 and TRBJ2-2, the full variable domain is DTGVSQNPRHKITKRGQNVTFRCDPISEHNRLYWYRQTLGQGPEFLTYFQNEAQLEKSRLLSDRFSAERPKGSFSTLEIQRTEQGDSAMYLCASSLASGGRSGELFFGEGSRLTVL.

This clone was found once. The chain couples TRBV6-5 to TRBJ1-1; D ambiguous. Looked up from germline, CDR1 is MNHEY and CDR2 is SVGAGI. The CDR3 is 13 residues long. V was clipped by 2 bases and J by 5 bases, with 9 bases between them. Written as DNA, the CDR3 is TGTGCCAGCAGTTACACGGGGAGGACTGAAGCTTTCTTT. Protein: CASSYTGRTEAFF.

The table lists this clone with a few counts. The chain is built from TRBV23-1 and TRBJ1-5; tentative D call: TRBD1 (5 bases). TRBV23-1 is an open reading frame, and its role is uncertain. The CDR3 length is 14 residues. Between the trimmed V and J ends, which lost 11 bases and 3 bases, there was a span of 17 bases. This CDR3 is CAGTKDATNQPQHF. The DNA for the CDR3 is TGCGCCGGGACCAAGGACGCCACCAATCAGCCCCAGCATTTT.

The chain couples TRBV7-9 to TRBJ2-1; no clear D gene. Per the germline V gene, CDR1 is SEHNR and CDR2 is FQNEAQ (reference sequence). Trimming removed 7 bases at V and 2 bases at J, with 9 bases between. CDR3 length equals 13 residues. The CDR3 sequence is CASNLNAYNEQFF. The CDR3 coding sequence is TGTGCCAGCAACCTTAACGCCTACAATGAGCAGTTCTTC.